These 5 T cell receptor beta chains were all obtained from the same sample, sequenced in a study of T cells in Graves' hyperthyroidism and ophthalmopathy. The source material, RNA transcripts, was used to amplify TCR beta CDR3 regions. First-round RT-PCR of the TCR CDR3 relied on the HTBI primer set. One entry per CDR3 protein results from TCRdb running MiXCR on the multiplex PCR reads. The table includes around 600,000 distinct CDR3 sequences, around 15% detected once. The specimen was blood. Every receptor here comes from a woman aged 45 to 65 with Graves' ophthalmopathy.

Ten or more counts support this clonotype. This chain links TRBV11-1 with TRBJ2-7; D assignment may be TRBD1 or TRBD2 (6 bases each). Trimming shortened V by 0 bases and J by 2 bases, and 17 bases separated the two germline ends. Germline V lookup: CDR1 SGHAT, CDR2 FQDESV (reference sequence). The CDR3 is 17 residues long. CDR3 loop: CASSLALRGRSPYEQYF. The DNA of the CDR3 is TGTGCCAGCAGCTTAGCGCTCCGGGGGCGATCCCCCTACGAGCAGTACTTC.

This clonotype was seen many times. The gene calls are TRBV5-1 and TRBJ2-3; the match to TRBD2 covers 7 bases. The CDR3 is 19 residues long. V trimming: 1 base; J trimming: 2 bases; junction bases outside the gene matches: 16. Looked up from germline, CDR1 is SGHRS and CDR2 is YFSETQ. The CDR3 here is CASSLRTWEGRLSTDTQYF. The CDR3 DNA is TGCGCCAGCAGCTTGAGAACTTGGGAGGGCCGACTCTCCACAGATACGCAGTATTTT.

This clonotype was recorded many times. V is TRBV29-1 and J is TRBJ2-1; TRBD1 is a possible D gene (5 bases). The CDR3 is made up of 12 amino acids. V lost 7 bases to trimming and J lost 10 bases, with 17 bases between them. Germline assignment: CDR1 SQVTM and CDR2 ANQGSEA. The CDR3 sequence is CSAKGYPEEQFF. The CDR3 coding sequence is TGCAGCGCAAAGGGGTATCCAGAGGAGCAGTTCTTC.

Turning to this clonotype: At one boundary the junction diverges from the germline segment, which might be a read error. The chain links TRBV4-3 to TRBJ1-3, with D unresolved. This CDR3 spans 14 amino acids. Germline V gene lookup returns CDR1 LGHNA and CDR2 YSLEER. In nucleotides, the CDR3 is TGCGCCAGCAGGGACTATATCTCTGGATACACCATATATTTT. Protein product: CASRDYISGYTIYF.

The chain has TRBV4-3 and TRBJ1-3; 7 bases map to TRBD1. V lost 3 bases, J lost 4 bases, and 6 bases stayed unmatched. CDR1 is LGHNA and CDR2 is YSLEER in the germline V gene. The CDR3 spans 15 residues. CDR3 residues: CASSQATGLGNTIYF. The CDR3 DNA reads as TGCGCCAGCAGCCAGGCGACAGGGTTAGGAAACACCATATATTTT.